These 21 T cell receptor beta chains share one sample of origin, sequenced in a study of Graves' ophthalmopathy and Graves' hyperthyroidism. Beta-chain TCR CDR3 regions were amplified from RNA transcripts. The library came from an HTBI-primed first-round RT-PCR and a second-round multiplex PCR. From the multiplex PCR reads, TCRdb called clonotypes with MiXCR, one entry per CDR3 protein. This table has over a million distinct CDR3 sequences, less than 45% appearing once. Sequencing input: peripheral blood or thyroid tissue (not recorded which). These receptors were obtained from an adult man with Graves' hyperthyroidism.

This clonotype was detected ten times or more. The V and J genes are TRBV19 and TRBJ1-2; no definite D call. The CDR3 length is 15 residues. The V end was cut by 7 bases, the J end by 4 bases, with 19 bases between. The germline gives CDR1 LNHDA, CDR2 SQIVND (reference sequence). The CDR3 DNA sequence: TGTGCCAGTACCATTGGAAGCGGTTCCCGCTATGGCTACACCTTC. Protein sequence: CASTIGSGSRYGYTF.

This clonotype was observed a few times. The chain uses TRBV5-4 and TRBJ1-1; the match to TRBD1 covers 11 bases. V trimming: 3 bases; J trimming: 3 bases; junction bases outside the gene matches: 4. Germline-derived CDR1 and CDR2 are SGHNT and YYREEE (reference sequence). The CDR3 extends over 15 amino acids. CDR3 protein: CASSWGTGGYTEAFF. CDR3 nucleotide sequence: TGTGCCAGCAGCTGGGGGACAGGGGGATACACTGAAGCTTTCTTT. Full variable domain (remainder filled in from reference TRBV5-4 and TRBJ1-1): ETGVTQSPTHLIKTRGQQVTLRCSSQSGHNTVSWYQQALGQGPQFIFQYYREEENGRGNFPPRFSGLQFPNYSSELNVNALELDDSALYLCASSWGTGGYTEAFFGQGTRLTVV.

In DNA, the CDR3 is TGTGCCAGCAGCCAAGGGGTAGCGGGAGGGCAAGAGACCCAGTACTTC. Translation: CASSQGVAGGQETQYF. This chain links TRBV9 with TRBJ2-5; 11 bases line up with TRBD2. Germline values: CDR1 SGDLS, CDR2 YYNGEE. The CDR3 is 16 amino acids. Germline trimming cut 4 bases from V and 2 bases from J; bases unmatched to any gene: 7.

This clonotype was observed at least ten times. V gene TRBV10-3 combines with J gene TRBJ1-5, with D tentatively TRBD1 (5 bases). The CDR3 totals 15 residues. Germline assignment: CDR1 ENHRY and CDR2 SYGVKD. With 0 bases removed from V and 3 bases from J, the gap between germline ends came to 9 bases. CDR3 residues: CAISESDRNNQPQHF. CDR3 DNA: TGTGCCATCAGTGAGTCCGACAGAAACAATCAGCCCCAGCATTTT.

J is TRBJ2-7 and V is TRBV15; TRBD1 matches 7 bases. V gave up 5 bases and J gave up 3 bases; unmatched junction bases: 7. This CDR3 is 14 amino acids long. The germline gives CDR1 LNHNV, CDR2 YYDKDF (reference sequence). CDR3: CATSEPGQLYEQYF. In DNA form, the CDR3 reads TGTGCCACCAGCGAACCGGGACAGCTCTACGAGCAGTACTTC.

This clonotype was seen at least ten times. The V gene is TRBV9, the J gene TRBJ1-3; D not certain. Germline CDR1 is SGDLS and CDR2 is YYNGEE. The CDR3 has 15 amino acids. V was cut by 0 bases and J by 0 bases, with 7 bases left in between. As DNA, the CDR3 is TGTGCCAGCAGCGTAGAAGAAGTCTCTGGAAACACCATATATTTT. Translating gives CASSVEEVSGNTIYF.

This clonotype was found many times. The V call is TRBV9, the J call TRBJ2-6, with 9 bases matching TRBD1. This CDR3 has 18 residues. CDR1 is SGDLS and CDR2 is YYNGEE in the germline V gene. V lost 4 bases and J lost 0; bases outside the gene matches: 8. CDR3 coding DNA: TGTGCCAGCAGCCTGGGACAGGGTAGAGTCTCTGGGGCCAACGTCCTGACTTTC. This encodes CASSLGQGRVSGANVLTF.

This chain joins TRBV28 and TRBJ2-7; 7 nucleotides align to TRBD2. The V gene end was trimmed by 3 bases and the J gene end by 3 bases; junction bases not matched to a gene: 8. The CDR3 is 15 residues long. The germline gives CDR1 MDHEN, CDR2 SYDVKM. The CDR3 region is CASSLTGGRVYEQYF. CDR3 in DNA: TGTGCCAGCAGTTTGACGGGGGGTCGTGTCTACGAGCAGTACTTC.

Points on this clonotype: This may be a read error: a much more frequent sequence differs by one nucleotide. The chain employs TRBV19 and TRBJ1-6; D unclear. The germline CDR1 and CDR2 sequences are LNHDA and SQIVND (reference sequence). V was trimmed by 5 bases and J by 10 bases, leaving 9 bases between them. The length of the CDR3 is 12 residues. Here the CDR3 DNA reads TGTGCCAGTAGTGGGAGTCGATCACCCCTCCACTTT. Translating gives CASSGSRSPLHF.

This clonotype was detected only a few times. The V and J genes are TRBV12-3 or TRBV12-4 and TRBJ1-2, with no clear D. The CDR3 loop spans 13 amino acids. V was clipped by 4 bases and J by 4 bases, with 10 bases between them. The CDR3: CASSYGESYGYTF. CDR3 DNA sequence: TGTGCCAGCAGTTATGGCGAAAGCTATGGCTACACCTTC.

This clonotype has at least ten counts. Germline and junction disagree at one end, which may indicate a read error. The chain is built from TRBV12-3 or TRBV12-4 and TRBJ1-6; TRBD1 aligns across 7 bases. The CDR3 is 15 amino acids. This CDR3 reads CASTYRTGYTSPLHF. The CDR3, as DNA: TGTGCCAGCACCTACCGGACAGGCTATACTTCACCCCTCCACTTT.

This clonotype was seen at least ten times. V gene TRBV4-1 combines with J gene TRBJ2-7; D gene uncertain. CDR1 is MGHRA and CDR2 is YSYEKL in the germline V gene. This CDR3 is built from 13 residues. V was trimmed by 4 bases and J by 3 bases, leaving 10 bases between them. DNA for the CDR3: TGCGCCAGCAGCCTCCAGGCAGACTACGAGCAGTACTTC. Its translation: CASSLQADYEQYF.

A remark on this clonotype: A much more abundant neighbour one base away suggests this may be a read error. The chain couples TRBV10-3 to TRBJ1-5, with no clear D. CDR1 is ENHRY, CDR2 SYGVKD, per germline. V was shortened by 6 bases and J by 0 bases, with 9 bases between the two germline ends. This CDR3 is built from 14 residues. CDR3: CAISRRNSNQPQHF. CDR3 DNA sequence: TGTGCCATCAGCAGAAGGAATAGCAATCAGCCCCAGCATTTT.

In its sample, this clonotype was seen many times. The genes are TRBV25-1 and TRBJ2-7, with 7 bases aligning to TRBD2. CDR1 is MGHDK and CDR2 is SYGVNS in the germline V gene. The length of the CDR3 is 13 residues. Losses at the gene ends were 7 bases for V and 6 bases for J; bases not matched to a gene: 9. The CDR3 protein is CASTPGGIVEQYF. The CDR3 DNA follows: TGTGCCAGCACACCGGGAGGAATCGTCGAGCAGTACTTC.

V usage is TRBV7-9 and J usage is TRBJ2-5; 8 positions agree with TRBD2. Trimming took 3 bases from V and 3 from J; bases not matched to a gene: 6. Germline assignment: CDR1 SEHNR and CDR2 FQNEAQ (reference sequence). The CDR3 is 15 residues long. For the CDR3, the DNA is TGTGCCAGCAGCTTTAACGGGAGGGCCAAAGAGACCCAGTACTTC. Translated: CASSFNGRAKETQYF. The variable domain in full, completed from reference TRBV7-9 and TRBJ2-5, reads DTGVSQNPRHKITKRGQNVTFRCDPISEHNRLYWYRQTLGQGPEFLTYFQNEAQLEKSRLLSDRFSAERPKGSFSTLEIQRTEQGDSAMYLCASSFNGRAKETQYFGPGTRLLVL.

This clonotype has ten or more counts. The gene calls are TRBV19 and TRBJ2-7; D remains unclear. Per the germline V gene, CDR1 is LNHDA and CDR2 is SQIVND (reference sequence). The CDR3 consists of 13 residues. Trimming removed 6 bases at V and 3 bases at J, with 12 bases between. The CDR3 nucleotides read TGTGCCAGTAGGGCCGACCAGAACTACGAGCAGTACTTC. Protein sequence: CASRADQNYEQYF.

This clonotype has just a few counts. A much larger clone is a single base away; this may be a read error. The chain links TRBV15 to TRBJ1-1; TRBD1 is a possible D gene (6 bases). Trimming removed 8 bases at V and 5 bases at J, with 18 bases between. Germline assignment: CDR1 LNHNV and CDR2 YYDKDF (reference sequence). This CDR3 spans 14 amino acids. The DNA for the CDR3 is TGTGCCACCCAGCCCCCAGGGGCTAGGACTGAAGCTTTCTTT. Protein: CATQPPGARTEAFF.

V is TRBV12-5 and J is TRBJ2-2; D not resolved. V lost 2 bases to trimming and J lost 1 base, with 8 bases between them. Germline loops: CDR1 LGHNT, CDR2 FRNRAP. CDR3 length: 15 amino acids. This chain's CDR3 is CASGLFQENTGELFF. CDR3 in DNA: TGTGCTAGTGGTTTGTTTCAGGAGAACACCGGGGAGCTGTTTTTT.

This chain links TRBV7-3 with TRBJ2-5, with 8 bases lining up with TRBD2. The CDR3 spans 22 residues. CDR1 is SGHTA and CDR2 is FQGTGA in the germline V gene. The V gene end was trimmed by 3 bases and the J gene end by 0 bases; junction bases not matched to a gene: 24. The CDR3 protein is CASSLEEKGLAGPRTYQETQYF. CDR3 bases: TGTGCCAGCAGCTTGGAGGAAAAGGGGCTAGCGGGCCCAAGGACCTACCAAGAGACCCAGTACTTC.

This clonotype was seen ten or more times. J is TRBJ2-5 and V is TRBV5-5, with TRBD2 identical over 13 bases. Germline trimming cut 5 bases from V and 4 bases from J; bases unmatched to any gene: 5. The CDR3 runs 15 residues. In germline, CDR1 is SGHKS, CDR2 YYEKEE (reference sequence). CDR3 in amino acids: CASSLRTSGRETQYF. DNA for the CDR3: TGTGCCAGCAGTCTCCGGACTAGCGGGAGAGAGACCCAGTACTTC.

The V and J genes are TRBV7-2 and TRBJ2-7, with D possibly TRBD1 on 5 matching bases. The germline V gene encodes CDR1 SGHTA and CDR2 FQGNSA. The V end was cut by 6 bases, the J end by 0 bases, with 12 bases between. CDR3 length: 14 amino acids. The CDR3 nucleotides are TGTGCCAGCAGGGCTGCGGACAACTCCTACGAGCAGTACTTC. Protein product: CASRAADNSYEQYF.